A single sample is the source of the 19 T cell receptor beta chains below, sequenced in a study of T cells in Graves' hyperthyroidism and ophthalmopathy. Amplification targeted TCR beta CDR3 regions from RNA transcripts. TCR CDR3 regions were first amplified by RT-PCR with HTBI primers. MiXCR, applied by TCRdb to the multiplex PCR reads, yields one record per CDR3 protein. The sample consists of fewer than 350,000 distinct CDR3 sequences, roughly 13% of them appearing once. Sequencing input: blood. These receptors were taken from a woman aged 40-49 years with Graves' hyperthyroidism.

The genes are TRBV27 and TRBJ2-7; the D call may be TRBD1 or TRBD2 (5 bases each). The CDR3 totals 14 residues. Trimming cost V 2 bases and J 5 bases, with 13 bases left between them. Per the germline V gene, CDR1 is MNHEY and CDR2 is SMNVEV (reference sequence). This CDR3 is CASSLPGRIDEQYF. The DNA for the CDR3 is TGTGCCAGCAGTTTACCGGGACGGATCGACGAGCAGTACTTC.

Note on this clonotype: This may arise from a read error, as a much more abundant clone is one base away. In nucleotides, the CDR3 is TGTGCCTGTGGGGACGGGGCCAACGTCCTGACTTTC. Protein product: CACGDGANVLTF. The rearrangement links TRBV30 to TRBJ2-6; either TRBD1 or TRBD2 may supply D (5 bases each). The germline V gene encodes CDR1 GTSNPN and CDR2 SVGIG (reference sequence). This CDR3 is built from 12 residues. V lost 6 bases, J lost 4 bases, and 7 bases lay in between.

The chain uses TRBV3-1 and TRBJ2-5; 9 bases fit TRBD2. The CDR3 covers 14 residues. The V and J ends lost 3 bases and 3 bases, in that order; junction bases with no gene match: 2. Germline-derived CDR1 and CDR2 are LGHDT and YNNKEL (reference sequence). CDR3 protein: CASSHLAGEETQYF. The CDR3 region has the DNA TGTGCCAGCAGCCACTTAGCGGGAGAAGAGACCCAGTACTTC.

This sequence joins TRBV14 and TRBJ1-3; no reliable D call. V was pared by 0 bases and J by 3 bases, with 15 bases between. CDR3 length: 17 residues. The germline CDR1 and CDR2 sequences are SGHDN and FVKESK. CDR3 coding DNA: TGTGCCAGCAGCCAAGATCAACTTTCCGGGAGTGGAAACACCATATATTTT. This codes for CASSQDQLSGSGNTIYF.

This clonotype was detected ten times or more. The DNA of the CDR3 is TGTGCCATCAGTGAAAGGACGGGAGTGGGAGTTACCCAGTACTTC. Protein sequence: CAISERTGVGVTQYF. The rearrangement uses TRBV10-3 and TRBJ2-5; TRBD2 might be the D (6 bases). CDR1 ENHRY and CDR2 SYGVKD come from the germline V gene. Trimming cost V 3 bases and J 8 bases, with 19 bases left between them. The CDR3 totals 15 residues.

This clonotype was counted many times. J is TRBJ1-5 and V is TRBV24-1; 9 nucleotides align to TRBD1. Trimming removed 3 bases from V and 0 bases from J; junction bases left unmatched: 2. This CDR3 contains 16 residues. Germline CDR1 KGHDR, CDR2 SFDVKD. The CDR3 loop is CATSDPGQGSNQPQHF. The CDR3 coding sequence is TGTGCCACCAGTGATCCGGGACAGGGTAGCAATCAGCCCCAGCATTTT.

This clonotype showed up many times. The chain recombines TRBV12-5 with TRBJ1-1, with D unclear. V was shortened by 3 bases and J by 0 bases, with 14 bases between the two germline ends. Germline CDR1 LGHNT, CDR2 FRNRAP. The CDR3 is made up of 16 amino acids. The CDR3 nucleotides read TGTGCTAGTGGTTTATCAAGGGAACGGATGAACACTGAAGCTTTCTTT. It codes for CASGLSRERMNTEAFF.

This clonotype was found many times. The gene calls are TRBV28 and TRBJ1-6; 7 bases align to TRBD1. The CDR3 is made up of 14 amino acids. The junction had 4 bases not matched to a gene; V was cut back by 5 bases and J by 6 bases. The germline gives CDR1 MDHEN, CDR2 SYDVKM. Here the CDR3 reads CASSLRDSNSPLHF. As DNA, the CDR3 is TGTGCCAGCAGTCTCCGGGACAGTAATTCACCCCTCCACTTT.

In its sample, this clonotype was seen many times. The chain couples TRBV3-1 to TRBJ2-3; D may be TRBD2 (5 bases). V lost 3 bases to trimming and J lost 1 base, with 11 bases between them. The CDR3 runs 15 residues. Germline V gene sequence: CDR1 LGHDT, CDR2 YNNKEL (reference sequence). The CDR3 loop is CASSQWVSGTDTQYF. The DNA for the CDR3 is TGTGCCAGCAGCCAGTGGGTTAGCGGCACAGATACGCAGTATTTT.

Notes on this clonotype: This could be a read error, since a much larger clone is one nucleotide away. The chain recombines TRBV27 with TRBJ2-2; D might be TRBD2 (5 bases). Germline-derived CDR1 and CDR2 are MNHEY and SMNVEV (reference sequence). This CDR3 contains 14 residues. Between the trimmed V and J ends, which lost 7 bases and 1 base, there was a span of 10 bases. The CDR3 reads CASKDGMNTGELFF. The CDR3 DNA sequence: TGTGCCAGCAAGGACGGGATGAACACCGGGGAGCTGTTTTTT.

This clonotype was detected a few times. The J gene is TRBJ1-2, the V gene TRBV18; TRBD1 agrees at 9 bases. The germline CDR1 and CDR2 sequences are KGHSH and LQKENI. The CDR3 sequence is 14 residues long. After removal of 2 bases from V and 6 bases from J, the junction contained 4 bases not matched to a gene. The CDR3 nucleotides are TGTGCCAGCTCACCAGGGACAGGGCCAAATGGCTACACCTTC. This sequence encodes CASSPGTGPNGYTF.

J is TRBJ1-5 and V is TRBV20-1; 12 bases agree with TRBD1. The germline CDR1 and CDR2 sequences are DFQATT and SNEGSKA (reference sequence). This CDR3 spans 15 amino acids. V shed 0 bases and J 7 bases; nucleotides not matched to a gene: 4. The CDR3 bases are TGCAGTGCTAGAGATGGGACAGGGGGCGGCCAGCCCCAGCATTTT. Translated: CSARDGTGGGQPQHF.

This clonotype was counted ten times or more. The chain recombines TRBV7-9 with TRBJ2-5, with TRBD1 matching 8 bases. With V trimmed by 5 bases and J by 5 bases, 7 bases remained unmatched. The CDR3 spans 14 residues. CDR1 and CDR2 (germline): SEHNR, FQNEAQ (reference sequence). In DNA form, the CDR3 reads TGTGCCAGCAGCGTCAGGGGGCTAGTGGAGACCCAGTACTTC. Its translation is CASSVRGLVETQYF.

This clonotype turned up a few times. This CDR3 reads CASSDGQGAYNEQFF. In DNA, the CDR3 is TGTGCCAGCAGCGACGGACAGGGGGCGTACAATGAGCAGTTCTTC. The chain uses TRBV5-8 and TRBJ2-1; 11 positions agree with TRBD1. Germline-derived CDR1 and CDR2 are SGHTS and YDEGEE. This CDR3 has 15 residues. V shed 4 bases, J shed 4 bases, and the junction held 4 bases outside the gene matches. Based on the CDR3 plus reference TRBV5-8 and TRBJ2-1, the full variable domain is EAGVTQSPTHLIKTRGQQATLRCSPISGHTSVYWYQQALGLGLQFLLWYDEGEERNRGNFPPRFSGRQFPNYSSELNVNALELEDSALYLCASSDGQGAYNEQFFGPGTRLTVL.

This clonotype was observed at least ten times. The chain carries TRBV29-1 and TRBJ2-3; tentative D call: TRBD2 (5 bases). CDR1 and CDR2 from the germline V gene are SQVTM and ANQGSEA. The V and J ends lost 0 bases and 1 base respectively, with 11 bases between them. The CDR3 sequence is 15 residues long. The CDR3 here is CSVEERARGTDTQYF. Written as DNA, the CDR3 is TGCAGCGTTGAAGAGAGAGCGAGGGGCACAGATACGCAGTATTTT.

This clonotype was counted at least ten times. V usage is TRBV3-1 and J usage is TRBJ2-1, with 13 bases aligning to TRBD2. Germline lookup yields CDR1 LGHDT and CDR2 YNNKEL (reference sequence). V shed 4 bases, J shed 9 bases, and the junction held 3 bases outside the gene matches. The CDR3 extends over 14 amino acids. CDR3 amino acids: CASSRTSGSGEQFF. CDR3 DNA sequence: TGTGCCAGCAGCCGGACTAGCGGGAGTGGTGAGCAGTTCTTC.

This clonotype was seen repeatedly, ten times or more. The rearrangement uses TRBV27 and TRBJ1-4, with 10 bases aligning to TRBD1. J was trimmed by 8 bases and V by 8 bases; bases with no gene match: 5. This CDR3 is built from 13 residues. The germline CDR1 and CDR2 sequences are MNHEY and SMNVEV (reference sequence). The CDR3 is CASGTGVEEKLFF. DNA of the CDR3: TGTGCCAGCGGGACAGGGGTTGAGGAAAAACTGTTTTTT.

V and J are TRBV29-1 and TRBJ2-3; D ambiguous. The CDR3 is 13 amino acids. Germline V lookup: CDR1 SQVTM, CDR2 ANQGSEA. Between the trimmed V and J ends, which lost 7 bases and 2 bases, there was a span of 13 bases. CDR3 region: CSARRGATDTQYF. In DNA form, the CDR3 reads TGCAGCGCCCGACGTGGAGCCACAGATACGCAGTATTTT.

This clonotype was detected ten times or more. This chain links TRBV6-6 with TRBJ2-3; D possibly matches TRBD1 or TRBD2 (6 bases each). Germline values: CDR1 MNHNY, CDR2 SVGAGI (reference sequence). The CDR3 spans 15 residues. Trimming left V 2 bases short and J 2 bases short, with 11 bases between. The CDR3 nucleotides read TGTGCCAGCAGTTACGGCGGGACAAACACAGATACGCAGTATTTT. This translates into CASSYGGTNTDTQYF.